Included here is one T cell receptor beta chain sequence, with context. Antigen unknown. This CDR3 is built from 14 residues. CDR1 and CDR2 (germline): SNHLY, FYNNEI. J was trimmed by 4 bases and V by 8 bases; bases with no gene match: 5. The entry originates in a study of vaccination effects on CD4 cells after COVID-19. Study-level information: Convalescent patient samples, from a couple of individuals, date to 16 days and one week before vaccination.

Study-wide findings and caveats: Clones of infection and vaccine origin contracted markedly late after vaccination.

Viral peptide pools were used in the ViraFEST assay to expand antigen-specific CD4+ T cells, and sequencing came afterward. Having been cultured for about ten days, the cells underwent CD4+ T cell isolation. PCR-confirmed SARS-CoV-2 infection occurred in the person between March and December 2020. Wells of a few million PBMC each were grown with 10 IU/ml IL-2 and about 9.7 ug/ml peptides. Sequencing used immunoSEQ multiplex PCR; TCRdb keeps in-frame clones, though not all of them. This table has 20,000 to 25,000 clones, more than 60% appearing once. The clonotype comes from a human donor who had a prior SARS-CoV-2 infection. The J gene is TRBJ2-7, the V gene TRBV2; 13 bases align to TRBD2. The sample in question was CD4+ T cells from PBMCs cultured with a peptide pool, obtained before COVID-19 vaccination. CDR3 sequence (DNA): TGTGCCAGCCTGGGACTAGCGGGGTCATACGAGCAGTACTTC. Translating it yields CASLGLAGSYEQYF.